This T cell receptor beta chain is drawn from a study of radiotherapy plus CTLA-4 blockade in lung cancer. V was trimmed by 2 bases and J by 4 bases, leaving 14 bases between them. CDR3 size: 16 residues. Germline CDR1 reads SGHTA; CDR2 reads FQGNSA. Data came from immunoSEQ multiplex PCR; TCRdb stores just in-frame clones and leaves some out. Of around 91,000 clones listed, about 91% are singletons. V usage is TRBV7-2 and J usage is TRBJ2-2, with TRBD1 as a possible D gene (6 bases). Material: peripheral blood, obtained from a patient treated with radiotherapy plus ipilimumab. The source of this sequence is a human donor with non-small cell lung cancer that progressed on radiotherapy plus ipilimumab. The CDR3 coding sequence is TGTGCCAGCAGCTTACGGACAGTGGTGGGCACCGGGGAGCTGTTTTTT. Translation: CASSLRTVVGTGELFF.